Shown below are 30 T cell receptor beta chains from a single sample sequenced in a study of cytomegalovirus exposure and HLA in healthy donors. PCR primers comprised 60 Vbeta and 13 Jbeta primers. Clones were sequenced by immunoSEQ multiplex PCR, and TCRdb holds only the in-frame ones, with some missing. The repertoire consists of some 200,000 clones, with around four fifths occurring once and the leading ten covering around 2.8%. The sequenced material came from PBMCs. Receptors were obtained from a woman in her forties or fifties in good health and CMV-seropositive.

This clone was seen a single time. This chain joins TRBV6-6 and TRBJ1-1; 7 positions match TRBD1. J gave up 1 base and V 7 bases, and 3 bases lay outside the gene matches. There are 13 residues in the CDR3. Per the germline V gene, CDR1 is MNHNY and CDR2 is SVGAGI (reference sequence). The CDR3 coding sequence is TGTGCCAGCAAGTGGGACAGGAACACTGAAGCTTTCTTT. It encodes CASKWDRNTEAFF.

The V gene is TRBV6-6, the J gene TRBJ1-2, with a weak D call TRBD1 (6 bases). CDR3 length equals 12 residues. Trimming took 6 bases from V and 12 from J, leaving 17 bases between them. Looked up from germline, CDR1 is MNHNY and CDR2 is SVGAGI (reference sequence). The CDR3 loop reads CASRTTTGRDTF. The DNA for the CDR3 is TGTGCCAGCAGAACTACAACAGGGAGGGACACCTTC.

The chain recombines TRBV18 with TRBJ2-5, with 7 bases lining up with TRBD1. J lost 3 bases, V lost 3 bases, and 1 base had no gene match. CDR1 and CDR2 (germline): KGHSH, LQKENI. The CDR3 extends over 13 amino acids. Written as DNA, the CDR3 is TGTGCCAGCTCACCCGACAGGGAAGAGACCCAGTACTTC. Protein sequence: CASSPDREETQYF.

The chain couples TRBV18 to TRBJ2-1; D gene unclear. Germline assignment: CDR1 KGHSH and CDR2 LQKENI. V dropped 1 base and J dropped 12 bases, with 13 bases sitting between them. The CDR3 is 13 amino acids. The CDR3 DNA sequence: TGTGCCAGCTCACCACGGCAGAGAGGTTTGCAGTTCTTC. Encoded protein: CASSPRQRGLQFF.

V usage is TRBV12-5 and J usage is TRBJ1-2; 7 nucleotides line up with TRBD1. CDR3 length: 13 residues. Germline V gene data show CDR1 as LGHNT and CDR2 as FRNRAP. Losses at the gene ends were 6 bases for V and 8 bases for J; bases not matched to a gene: 9. The CDR3: CASGQQGQGGYTF. The CDR3 DNA reads TGTGCTAGTGGCCAACAGGGGCAAGGGGGCTACACCTTC.

This sequence joins TRBV6-5 and TRBJ1-2; D is possibly TRBD1 (6 bases). This CDR3 is built from 15 residues. Trimming removed 7 bases from V and 4 bases from J, with 19 bases in between. Per germline, CDR1 MNHEY and CDR2 SVGAGI. CDR3 DNA: TGTGCCAGCATCTTGACAGGACGGACGATCTATGGCTACACCTTC. Its translation is CASILTGRTIYGYTF.

The chain carries TRBV5-8 and TRBJ1-6, with D perhaps TRBD1 (6 bases). This CDR3 is built from 15 residues. Germline CDR1 SGHTS, CDR2 YDEGEE. The germline V and J ends were trimmed by 4 bases and 7 bases, with 15 bases remaining between them. Here the CDR3 DNA reads TGTGCCAGCAGCGTAGAGACAGGCGCCAATTCACCCCTCCACTTT. It encodes CASSVETGANSPLHF.

The rearrangement links TRBV15 to TRBJ2-7; 8 bases fit TRBD1. The germline CDR1 and CDR2 sequences are LNHNV and YYDKDF (reference sequence). The ends lost 0 bases at V and 2 bases at J; junction bases unmatched: 3. This CDR3 region has 15 residues. The CDR3 sequence: CATSRDLDRAYEQYF. The CDR3 DNA reads TGTGCCACCAGCAGAGATTTGGACAGGGCCTACGAGCAGTACTTC.

The V and J genes are TRBV2 and TRBJ1-1; no clear D gene. The germline V gene encodes CDR1 SNHLY and CDR2 FYNNEI. Trimming left V 3 bases short and J 2 bases short, with 7 bases between. The CDR3 totals 13 residues. The CDR3 region has the DNA TGTGCCAGCAGTGACTACCTAAACACTGAAGCTTTCTTT. Encoded protein: CASSDYLNTEAFF.

The gene calls are TRBV9 and TRBJ2-6; TRBD1 aligns across 8 bases. V lost 0 bases, J lost 0 bases, and 2 bases stayed unmatched. The germline CDR1 and CDR2 sequences are SGDLS and YYNGEE. The length of the CDR3 is 17 residues. CDR3 protein: CASSVATGGSGANVLTF. In DNA, the CDR3 is TGTGCCAGCAGCGTAGCAACAGGGGGCTCTGGGGCCAACGTCCTGACTTTC.

This clone was detected only a few times. The rearrangement joins TRBV6-6 to TRBJ2-1; possible D gene TRBD1, 6 bases. CDR1 and CDR2 from the germline V gene are MNHNY and SVGAGI (reference sequence). The CDR3 spans 16 residues. The V end was cut by 2 bases, the J end by 9 bases, with 20 bases between. The CDR3 DNA sequence: TGTGCCAGCAGTTACCCATCCATGACAGGTCTCGTTGAGCAGTTCTTC. It codes for CASSYPSMTGLVEQFF.

With respect to this clone: This sample includes further DNA sequences coding for the same CDR3. The chain links TRBV5-4 to TRBJ2-2; no definite D call. Germline V gene lookup returns CDR1 SGHNT and CDR2 YYREEE (reference sequence). The CDR3 length is 15 residues. V lost 1 base, J lost 1 base, and 8 bases lay in between. CDR3 protein: CASSLSTLNTGELFF. CDR3 DNA sequence: TGTGCCAGCAGCTTGTCGACTTTGAACACCGGGGAGCTGTTTTTT.

The genes are TRBV9 and TRBJ1-4, with D possibly TRBD1 on 5 matching bases. Germline V gene sequence: CDR1 SGDLS, CDR2 YYNGEE. V lost 9 bases, J lost 3 bases, and 9 bases lay in between. This CDR3 has 12 amino acids. The CDR3 DNA follows: TGTGCCACGGGACTAGCTAATGAAAAACTGTTTTTT. Encoded protein: CATGLANEKLFF.

The J gene is TRBJ2-2, the V gene TRBV29-1; 7 positions match TRBD2. The V gene end was trimmed by 4 bases and the J gene end by 5 bases; junction bases not matched to a gene: 4. There are 13 residues in the CDR3. Per germline, CDR1 SQVTM and CDR2 ANQGSEA. The CDR3 loop is CSVGGGRTGELFF. The CDR3 DNA is TGCAGCGTTGGGGGGGGGAGGACCGGGGAGCTGTTTTTT.

This clone was seen just once. The chain links TRBV15 to TRBJ2-5; 9 nucleotides align to TRBD1. V lost 7 bases, J lost 5 bases, and 5 bases stayed unmatched. Germline lookup yields CDR1 LNHNV and CDR2 YYDKDF (reference sequence). This CDR3 is 13 amino acids long. The CDR3 reads CATTQGAGETQYF. In DNA, the CDR3 is TGTGCCACCACACAGGGGGCGGGGGAGACCCAGTACTTC.

The gene calls are TRBV2 and TRBJ1-2; the match to TRBD1 covers 7 bases. Germline CDR1 reads SNHLY; CDR2 reads FYNNEI. V dropped 2 bases and J dropped 8; count of bases not matched to a gene: 5. The CDR3 consists of 13 residues. The CDR3 protein is CASSEQTGEGYTF. DNA of the CDR3: TGTGCCAGCAGTGAACAAACAGGGGAAGGCTACACCTTC.

The genes are TRBV5-4 and TRBJ2-5, with 8 bases aligning to TRBD2. The CDR3 covers 14 residues. With 4 bases clipped from V and 5 bases from J, the junction kept 7 bases outside the gene matches. CDR1 and CDR2 (germline): SGHNT, YYREEE (reference sequence). The CDR3 DNA reads as TGTGCCAGCAGCCGGGAGGGGGGCGTGGAGACCCAGTACTTC. This translates into CASSREGGVETQYF.

CDR3 protein: CASSFGGGAYEQYF. The CDR3 region has the DNA TGTGCCAGCAGCTTCGGGGGGGGTGCGTACGAGCAGTACTTC. The chain employs TRBV11-2 and TRBJ2-7; the match to TRBD2 covers 8 bases. Looked up from germline, CDR1 is SGHAT and CDR2 is FQNNGV. Unmatched junction bases numbered 5, after V lost 3 bases and J lost 4 bases. This CDR3 comprises 14 residues. The complete variable domain, with remaining parts taken from reference TRBV11-2 and TRBJ2-7, reads EAGVAQSPRYKIIEKRQSVAFWCNPISGHATLYWYQQILGQGPKLLIQFQNNGVVDDSQLPKDRFSAERLKGVDSTLKIQPAKLEDSAVYLCASSFGGGAYEQYFGPGTRLTVT.

The CDR3 DNA reads TGTGCCAGCAGTTCCAGGGAGACCCAGTACTTC. This gives the protein CASSSRETQYF. The chain links TRBV6-5 to TRBJ2-5, with D unresolved. V dropped 4 bases and J dropped 5 bases, with 5 bases sitting between them. CDR1 MNHEY and CDR2 SVGAGI come from the germline V gene. The CDR3 length is 11 residues.

V is TRBV7-2 and J is TRBJ2-1, with a possible D match to TRBD1 (6 bases). Per germline, CDR1 SGHTA and CDR2 FQGNSA. V was clipped by 3 bases and J by 1 base, with 10 bases between them. This CDR3 contains 15 residues. The CDR3 protein is CASSFRGRSYNEQFF. DNA for the CDR3: TGTGCCAGCAGCTTCAGGGGAAGGTCCTACAATGAGCAGTTCTTC. Together with reference TRBV7-2 and TRBJ2-1, the CDR3 gives the full variable domain: GAGVSQSPSNKVTEKGKDVELRCDPISGHTALYWYRQSLGQGLEFLIYFQGNSAPDKSGLPSDRFSAERTGGSVSTLTIQRTQQEDSAVYLCASSFRGRSYNEQFFGPGTRLTVL.

This chain uses TRBV5-6 with TRBJ1-5; D ambiguous. Germline CDR1 is SGHDT and CDR2 is YYEEEE. The V and J ends lost 0 bases and 9 bases respectively, with 7 bases between them. This CDR3 is 12 amino acids long. The CDR3 DNA follows: TGTGCCAGCAGCTTGGCCAGAGGGCCCCAGCATTTT. Translating it yields CASSLARGPQHF.

This chain links TRBV28 with TRBJ1-5; D ambiguous. V was pared by 3 bases and J by 11 bases, with 11 bases between. CDR1 MDHEN and CDR2 SYDVKM come from the germline V gene. The CDR3 is 12 amino acids. CDR3 nucleotides: TGTGCCAGCAGTTTGTATTCACTGGCCCAGCATTTT. Its protein is CASSLYSLAQHF.

V and J are TRBV6-1 and TRBJ2-2, with a tentative D call TRBD1 (6 bases). The CDR3 sequence is 16 residues long. Per germline, CDR1 MNHNS and CDR2 SASEGT. V was shortened by 1 base and J by 1 base, with 10 bases between the two germline ends. The CDR3 sequence is CASSEGSDRNTGELFF. CDR3 DNA: TGTGCCAGCAGTGAAGGGTCGGACAGGAACACCGGGGAGCTGTTTTTT.

On this clone: This specimen includes other DNA sequences encoding the same CDR3. The chain couples TRBV14 to TRBJ2-7; TRBD1 might be the D (5 bases). V was shortened by 4 bases and J by 4 bases, with 8 bases between the two germline ends. CDR3 length: 12 residues. The V gene's germline CDR1 is SGHDN and CDR2 FVKESK. CDR3 sequence reads: CASSPQGYEQYF. The CDR3 bases are TGTGCCAGCAGCCCTCAGGGATACGAGCAGTACTTC.

The chain joins TRBV5-6 to TRBJ2-5; 8 bases line up with TRBD1. TRBJ2-7 matches the DNA end more closely, so the J call is doubtful. The CDR3 runs 15 residues. The germline V gene encodes CDR1 SGHDT and CDR2 YYEEEE. This chain's CDR3 is CASSLSGQAYYEQYF. CDR3 DNA sequence: TGTGCCAGCAGCCTCTCGGGACAGGCATACTACGAGCAGTACTTC.

The CDR3 nucleotides read TGTGCCAGCAGTGAGGATTCGGGGGTTTACAATGAGCAGTTCTTC. This sequence encodes CASSEDSGVYNEQFF. The chain couples TRBV2 to TRBJ2-1; a possible D gene is TRBD2 (6 bases). In germline, CDR1 is SNHLY, CDR2 FYNNEI. Trimming removed 3 bases from V and 4 bases from J, with 13 bases in between. The CDR3 extends over 15 amino acids.

The chain employs TRBV23-1 and TRBJ1-1, with D maybe TRBD1 (5 bases). TRBV23-1 has ORF status, its function being uncertain. Trimming removed 2 bases from V and 4 bases from J, with 17 bases in between. The CDR3 totals 16 residues. The CDR3 loop is CASSQNIGGGSTEAFF. The CDR3, as DNA: TGCGCCAGCAGTCAAAATATTGGGGGAGGAAGCACTGAAGCTTTCTTT.

The chain recombines TRBV6-6 with TRBJ1-5; D is possibly TRBD1 (5 bases). V was pared by 7 bases and J by 4 bases, with 11 bases between. Germline lookup yields CDR1 MNHNY and CDR2 SVGAGI (reference sequence). This CDR3 is 13 amino acids long. CDR3 amino acids: CASMPGGNQPQHF. Here the CDR3 DNA reads TGTGCCAGCATGCCGGGGGGGAATCAGCCCCAGCATTTT.

V gene TRBV4-1 combines with J gene TRBJ2-7; 9 bases are a match to TRBD2. J lost 0 bases, V lost 0 bases, and 6 bases had no gene match. Germline V gene data show CDR1 as MGHRA and CDR2 as YSYEKL. The CDR3 extends over 17 amino acids. The DNA for the CDR3 is TGCGCCAGCAGCCAAGATTTCCTAGCGGGGTCCTCCTACGAGCAGTACTTC. Translating gives CASSQDFLAGSSYEQYF.

The chain carries TRBV9 and TRBJ2-5; possibly TRBD1 for D (6 bases). Germline assignment: CDR1 SGDLS and CDR2 YYNGEE. The V end lost 3 bases, the J end lost 0 bases, and 9 bases lay between the germline ends. The CDR3 sequence is 14 residues long. The CDR3 nucleotides are TGTGCCAGCAGCGCAGGACAGAACCAAGAGACCCAGTACTTC. This translates into CASSAGQNQETQYF.